This T cell receptor beta chain is from a study of control samples from healthy donors and cancer patients. The repertoire was sequenced with immunoSEQ multiplex PCR; TCRdb's copy has only in-frame clones and lacks some. This sample carries over 150,000 clones, around 94% of them seen once, and the ten largest clones take around 1.5%. Germline V gene lookup returns CDR1 MNHNY and CDR2 SVGAGI (reference sequence). This CDR3 is 15 amino acids long. V was pared by 0 bases and J by 7 bases, with 10 bases between. This chain joins TRBV6-6 and TRBJ1-6, with D perhaps TRBD1 (5 bases). The TCR sequence derives from a woman under 30 in good health. The sequenced sample consisted of blood. The CDR3 DNA reads as TGTGCCAGCAGTTACTCGTGGGACGGGAATTCACCCCTCCACTTT. It yields the protein CASSYSWDGNSPLHF.